The 28 T cell receptor beta chains listed next were all sequenced from one sample in a study of T cells in women clearing cervical HPV infection. Produced via immunoSEQ multiplex PCR; TCRdb's table is partial and in-frame only. The sample has 40,000 to 55,000 clones, and its top ten clones hold about 1%. The material sequenced was blood buffy coat. Source of these receptors: a woman between 18 and 75 years old with a cervical HPV16 infection that either progressed to CIN3+ or cleared (not recorded which).

As concerns this clone: The read stops 3 residues short of the end of the CDR3; the missing end is completed from the germline J gene. The chain uses TRBV2 and TRBJ2-3, with 8 bases that match TRBD1. CDR1 and CDR2 from the germline V gene are SNHLY and FYNNEI. The length of the CDR3 is 14 residues. The sequenced CDR3 bases are TGTGCCAGCAGTGCGGACAGGGTTATGGAGACG. Protein: CASSADRVMET. The complete CDR3 reads CASSADRVMETQYF.

As regards this clone: The read ends 3 residues before the CDR3 terminus; that terminus is restored from the germline J gene. The rearrangement uses TRBV18 and TRBJ1-5; D gene unclear. This CDR3 contains 15 residues. The germline CDR1 and CDR2 sequences are KGHSH and LQKENI. The ends were cut back, 2 bases at V and 3 bases at J, with 11 bases in the middle. The covered CDR3 bases are TGTGCCAGCTCACCAGTATCACAGCTCAATCAGCCC. Its translation: CASSPVSQLNQP. Given in full, the CDR3 is CASSPVSQLNQPQHF.

Comment on this clone: The read terminates 3 residues ahead of where the CDR3 ends, so the germline J gene completes it. The identical CDR3 is also encoded by other nucleotide sequences in the sample. V and J are TRBV20-1 and TRBJ1-3; TRBD1 matches 7 bases. CDR1 is DFQATT, CDR2 SNEGSKA, per germline (reference sequence). The CDR3 covers 19 residues. V lost 2 bases, J lost 0 bases, and 16 bases stayed unmatched. The part of the CDR3 DNA that was read is TGCAGTGCTAGAAGGCCACAGGGGACCTACCCCTTCTCTGGAAACACC. This gives the protein CSARRPQGTYPFSGNT. The whole CDR3 sequence reads CSARRPQGTYPFSGNTIYF.

The CDR3 DNA, read in part, is TGTGCCAGCTCACTACAGGGGGGCACTGAA. Amino acids: CASSLQGGTE. The complete CDR3 protein is CASSLQGGTEAFF. V usage is TRBV18 and J usage is TRBJ1-1; 8 nucleotides align to TRBD1. The read ends 3 residues shy of where the CDR3 ends; the end is completed using the germline J gene. Germline V CDR1 and CDR2: KGHSH, LQKENI. The CDR3 contains 13 residues. V lost 4 bases, J lost 4 bases, and 2 bases stayed unmatched.

Concerning this clone itself: The sequence runs out 3 residues before the end of the CDR3; the remainder is reconstructed from the germline J gene. V usage is TRBV7-3 and J usage is TRBJ1-1; a weak D match, TRBD1 (5 bases). V gave up 5 bases and J gave up 6 bases, with 16 bases separating them. CDR1 SGHTA and CDR2 FQGTGA come from the germline V gene. The CDR3 has 14 residues. The covered CDR3 bases are TGTGCCAGCAGCCGCGACGGGGGTACCGCTGAA. Translating gives CASSRDGGTAE. The entire CDR3 protein reads CASSRDGGTAEAFF.

A note on this clone: The read gets to within 3 residues of the CDR3 end, and the germline J gene fills in the rest. The chain couples TRBV12-3 or TRBV12-4 to TRBJ1-2, with 7 bases aligning to TRBD1. CDR3 size: 13 residues. The CDR3 sequence: CASSFSRTGGYTF. Partial CDR3 DNA: TGTGCCAGCAGTTTTTCCAGGACAGGAGGC.

As regards this clone: The CDR3 end falls 3 residues outside the read, so it is completed with the germline J gene. V usage is TRBV12-3 or TRBV12-4 and J usage is TRBJ1-1; 7 bases fit TRBD1. J lost 1 base, V lost 0 bases, and 2 bases had no gene match. The CDR3 extends over 15 amino acids. The CDR3 protein is CASSLAGGANTEAFF. The CDR3 bases that were read are TGTGCCAGCAGTTTAGCAGGGGGCGCGAACACTGAA.

A word on this clone: The DNA ends 3 residues before the CDR3 does, and the rest of the CDR3 is filled in from the germline J gene. V gene TRBV7-9 combines with J gene TRBJ2-1, with 7 bases matching TRBD1. Germline CDR1 is SEHNR and CDR2 is FQNEAQ (reference sequence). CDR3 size: 12 residues. V dropped 5 bases and J dropped 8; count of bases not matched to a gene: 3. The CDR3 bases that were read are TGTGCCAGCAGCCCCACAGGGGATGAG. This translates into CASSPTGDE. The complete CDR3 reads CASSPTGDEQFF. The full variable domain, in which reference TRBV7-9 and TRBJ2-1 provide the parts outside the CDR3, is DTGVSQNPRHKITKRGQNVTFRCDPISEHNRLYWYRQTLGQGPEFLTYFQNEAQLEKSRLLSDRFSAERPKGSFSTLEIQRTEQGDSAMYLCASSPTGDEQFFGPGTRLTVL.

Notes on this clone: Read sequence stops 3 residues before the CDR3 end, and the germline J gene provides the missing end. The chain joins TRBV7-6 to TRBJ2-3; D uncertain. Germline V lookup: CDR1 SGHVS, CDR2 FNYEAQ. Trimming removed 0 bases at V and 1 base at J, with 8 bases between. This CDR3 is 15 amino acids long. The sequenced part of the CDR3 DNA is TGTGCCAGCAGCTTAGCAGGGCAGGGCACAGATACG. Amino acids: CASSLAGQGTDT. The entire CDR3 protein is CASSLAGQGTDTQYF.

As concerns this clone: The DNA ends 3 residues before the CDR3 does, and the rest of the CDR3 is filled in from the germline J gene. The chain employs TRBV7-8 and TRBJ2-7; 11 bases are shared with TRBD1. This CDR3 has 15 residues. Germline CDR1 reads SGHVS; CDR2 reads FQNEAQ. Trimming removed 7 bases from V and 5 bases from J; junction bases left unmatched: 10. This CDR3 reads CASKRGGTGGHEQYF. The CDR3 DNA, read in part, is TGTGCCAGCAAAAGGGGGGGGACAGGGGGACACGAG.

For this clone: The CDR3 end is not reached by the read, which stops 3 residues before it; the germline J gene fills it in. The chain combines TRBV7-8 with TRBJ2-7; TRBD1 matches at 8 bases. The germline gives CDR1 SGHVS, CDR2 FQNEAQ. This CDR3 has 17 residues. The V and J ends lost 4 bases and 0 bases, in that order; junction bases with no gene match: 11. CDR3 loop: CASSSPSPGQVSYEQYF. Partial CDR3 DNA: TGTGCCAGCAGCTCTCCCTCACCGGGACAGGTCTCCTACGAG.

Of note for this clone: The read falls 3 residues short of the CDR3 end, and the missing part is taken from the germline J gene. The genes are TRBV11-2 and TRBJ2-5; D perhaps matches TRBD2 (7 bases). The CDR3 is 15 residues long. Between the trimmed V and J ends, which lost 4 bases and 5 bases, there was a span of 17 bases. Germline values: CDR1 SGHAT, CDR2 FQNNGV. CDR3 sequence reads: CASSSGGTGWETQYF. CDR3 DNA (partial): TGTGCCAGCAGCTCGGGGGGAACAGGGTGGGAGACC.

The CDR3 DNA, read in part, is TGTGCCAGCAGCGGAGGCGTGGCGGGGGACTACGAG. Translation: CASSGGVAGDYE. In full, the CDR3 reads CASSGGVAGDYEQYF. The V and J genes are TRBV7-9 and TRBJ2-7, with 7 bases that match TRBD2. The read finishes 3 residues shy of the CDR3 end, and the germline J gene is used to complete it. Germline V gives CDR1 SEHNR, CDR2 FQNEAQ (reference sequence). The J segment lost 3 bases and the V segment lost 5 bases, leaving 10 bases of the junction unmatched. The CDR3 is 15 amino acids.

Comments on this clone: The read gets to within 3 residues of the CDR3 end, and the germline J gene fills in the rest. This chain connects TRBV25-1 to TRBJ2-5; D unresolved. CDR1 MGHDK and CDR2 SYGVNS come from the germline V gene. CDR3 length equals 15 residues. With 1 base removed from V and 4 bases from J, the gap between germline ends came to 13 bases. Here the CDR3 reads CASSELGQTPETQYF. The CDR3 bases that were read are TGTGCCAGCAGTGAATTGGGCCAGACCCCAGAGACC.

Notes on this clone: The read comes to an end 3 residues before the CDR3 does, leaving the germline J gene to fill in the end. J is TRBJ2-2 and V is TRBV20-1; 12 bases match TRBD2. Germline V gene sequence: CDR1 DFQATT, CDR2 SNEGSKA (reference sequence). Germline trimming cut 3 bases from V and 10 bases from J; bases unmatched to any gene: 9. This CDR3 region has 15 residues. CDR3 protein: CSARTSGGPGEELFF. The part of the CDR3 DNA that was read is TGCAGTGCTAGGACTAGCGGGGGCCCCGGGGAGGAG.

On this clone: The sequence runs out 3 residues before the end of the CDR3; the remainder is reconstructed from the germline J gene. The chain carries TRBV20-1 and TRBJ2-1; 11 nucleotides align to TRBD2. The CDR3 covers 17 residues. Germline trimming cut 0 bases from V and 3 bases from J; bases unmatched to any gene: 7. CDR1 is DFQATT, CDR2 SNEGSKA, per germline (reference sequence). CDR3 amino acids: CSARDFTSGGFYNEQFF. The covered CDR3 bases are TGCAGTGCTAGAGACTTCACTAGCGGGGGATTCTACAATGAG.

A note on this clone: The read is 3 residues too short to cover the CDR3 end, so that end is filled in from the germline J gene. The chain employs TRBV9 and TRBJ2-5; a weak D match, TRBD1 (5 bases). Between the trimmed V and J ends, which lost 1 base and 3 bases, there was a span of 10 bases. The CDR3 spans 14 residues. Germline CDR1 reads SGDLS; CDR2 reads YYNGEE. CDR3 amino acids: CASSVYGREETQYF. The CDR3 bases that were read are TGTGCCAGCAGCGTATACGGCAGGGAAGAGACC.

Comment on this clone: The DNA ends 3 residues before the CDR3 does, and the rest of the CDR3 is filled in from the germline J gene. J is TRBJ1-1 and V is TRBV2, with 8 bases aligning to TRBD1. The CDR3 consists of 13 residues. V lost 6 bases, J lost 3 bases, and 3 bases stayed unmatched. In germline, CDR1 is SNHLY, CDR2 FYNNEI. CDR3 DNA (partial): TGTGCCAGCAGCGACAGGGGTCACACTGAA. Translation: CASSDRGHTE. The entire CDR3 is CASSDRGHTEAFF. Supplemented by reference TRBV2 and TRBJ1-1, the full variable domain reads EPEVTQTPSHQVTQMGQEVILRCVPISNHLYFYWYRQILGQKVEFLVSFYNNEISEKSEIFDDQFSVERPDGSNFTLKIRSTKLEDSAMYFCASSDRGHTEAFFGQGTRLTVV.

As regards this clone: The read is 3 residues too short to cover the CDR3 end, so that end is filled in from the germline J gene. This rearrangement joins TRBV19 to TRBJ2-3; the match to TRBD2 covers 9 bases. The V gene's germline CDR1 is LNHDA and CDR2 SQIVND (reference sequence). With V trimmed by 5 bases and J by 5 bases, 11 bases remained unmatched. This CDR3 has 16 residues. The CDR3: CASSSPAGGRGDTQYF. The sequenced part of the CDR3 DNA is TGTGCCAGTAGTTCCCCCGCGGGGGGGCGCGGAGATACG.

On this clone itself: The DNA ends 3 residues before the CDR3 does, and the rest of the CDR3 is filled in from the germline J gene. J is TRBJ2-3 and V is TRBV6-1; D ambiguous. Germline V gives CDR1 MNHNS, CDR2 SASEGT. This CDR3 region has 15 residues. The CDR3 loop is CASSEASSPVGPQYF. The part of the CDR3 DNA that was read is TGTGCCAGCAGTGAAGCTTCCAGCCCGGTTGGGCCG.

As regards this clone: At the DNA level, this CDR3 is encoded by other sequences in the same sample as well. The DNA read from the CDR3 is TGCGCCAGCAGCTTGGTTACTTTTTCTGGGGCCAACGTC. This encodes CASSLVTFSGANV. The full CDR3 is CASSLVTFSGANVLTF. J is TRBJ2-6 and V is TRBV5-1; D is unresolved. Sequencing ends 3 residues short of the CDR3 end; the germline J gene provides the rest. V lost 0 bases to trimming and J lost 1 base, with 8 bases between them. CDR3 length: 16 amino acids. The germline V gene has CDR1 SGHRS and CDR2 YFSETQ.

Notes on this clone: Read coverage stops 3 residues before the CDR3 terminus; the germline J gene supplies the remainder. This chain joins TRBV19 and TRBJ2-3; D might be TRBD1 or TRBD2, each matching 5 bases. The CDR3 sequence is 15 residues long. CDR1 is LNHDA, CDR2 SQIVND, per germline (reference sequence). CDR3 DNA (partial): TGTGCCAGTAGTATGGGGAGACAGAACTATCAGCCG. Translation gives CASSMGRQNYQP. The complete CDR3 reads CASSMGRQNYQPQYF.

Partial CDR3 DNA: TGTGCCAGCAGCTTAAACAGCTACGAG. Protein product: CASSLNSYE. The whole CDR3 is CASSLNSYEQYF. This chain uses TRBV13 with TRBJ2-7; no clear D. The observed sequence ends 3 residues before the CDR3 terminus, with the missing tail filled in from the germline J gene. CDR1 and CDR2 (germline): PRHDT, FYEKMQ (reference sequence). The V and J ends lost 2 bases and 3 bases respectively, with 5 bases between them. CDR3 length: 12 residues.

Regarding this clone: The sequence runs out 3 residues before the end of the CDR3; the remainder is reconstructed from the germline J gene. The chain carries TRBV12-3 or TRBV12-4 and TRBJ2-3, with 8 bases that match TRBD2. This CDR3 is 13 amino acids long. The V gene end was trimmed by 6 bases and the J gene end by 6 bases; junction bases not matched to a gene: 5. CDR3 DNA, as far as it was read: TGTGCCAGCAGGCTAGCGGGTTTGGATACG. Translated: CASRLAGLDT. The full CDR3 reads CASRLAGLDTQYF.

The sequenced part of the CDR3 DNA is TGTGCCAGCAGCGTCGGGGATAGCGGCTCCTACGAG. The encoded protein is CASSVGDSGSYE. The entire CDR3 protein reads CASSVGDSGSYEQYF. V gene TRBV2 combines with J gene TRBJ2-7; possibly TRBD2 for D (6 bases). Read sequence stops 3 residues before the CDR3 end, and the germline J gene provides the missing end. This CDR3 contains 15 residues. Germline-derived CDR1 and CDR2 are SNHLY and FYNNEI. V lost 6 bases and J lost 0, with 15 bases in between.

Comment on this clone: The read terminates 3 residues before the CDR3 end, so the remaining end is supplied by the germline J gene. This sequence joins TRBV7-8 and TRBJ1-1, with unresolved D. This CDR3 region has 13 residues. CDR1 is SGHVS and CDR2 is FQNEAQ in the germline V gene. Here the CDR3 reads CASSFVANQEAFF. CDR3 bases read: TGTGCCAGCAGCTTCGTTGCAAATCAGGAA.

On this clone itself: The read ends 3 residues shy of where the CDR3 ends; the end is completed using the germline J gene. This chain uses TRBV5-4 with TRBJ1-1; D is unresolved. The CDR3 runs 14 residues. Per the germline V gene, CDR1 is SGHNT and CDR2 is YYREEE (reference sequence). The V gene lost 6 bases and the J gene lost 1 base, with 13 bases spanning the gap. CDR3 residues: CASTLYGGNTEAFF. Partial CDR3 DNA: TGTGCCAGCACCCTATATGGCGGGAACACTGAA.

A remark on this clone: The observed sequence ends 3 residues before the CDR3 terminus, with the missing tail filled in from the germline J gene. The same CDR3 arises from other DNA sequences in this sample as well. The V and J genes are TRBV29-1 and TRBJ1-2; 12 nucleotides agree with TRBD1. The trim removed 3 bases at V and 6 bases at J, leaving 2 bases unmatched. Germline CDR1 and CDR2: SQVTM and ANQGSEA. This CDR3 has 13 residues. Here the CDR3 reads CSVEGQGADGYTF. Partial CDR3 DNA: TGCAGCGTTGAGGGACAGGGGGCGGATGGC.